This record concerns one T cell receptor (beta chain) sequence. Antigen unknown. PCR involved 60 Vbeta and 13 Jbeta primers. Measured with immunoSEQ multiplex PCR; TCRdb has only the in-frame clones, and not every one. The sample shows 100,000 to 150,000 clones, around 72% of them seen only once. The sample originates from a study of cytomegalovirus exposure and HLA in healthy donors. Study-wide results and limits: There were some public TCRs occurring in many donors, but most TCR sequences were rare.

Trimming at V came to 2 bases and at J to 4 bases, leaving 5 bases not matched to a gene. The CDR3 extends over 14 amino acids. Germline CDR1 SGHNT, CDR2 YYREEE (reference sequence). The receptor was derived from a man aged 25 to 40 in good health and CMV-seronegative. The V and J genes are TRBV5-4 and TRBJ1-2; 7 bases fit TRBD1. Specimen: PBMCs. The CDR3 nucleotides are TGTGCCAGCAGCTTTAGACAGGGTGGCTATGGCTACACCTTC. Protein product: CASSFRQGGYGYTF.